This T cell receptor beta chain was retrieved from a study of regulatory T cells in long-lasting Graves disease. Assembly of TCR beta libraries relied on iRepertoire HTBI primers together with Arm-PCR of CDR3 regions. From the multiplex PCR reads, TCRdb called clonotypes with MiXCR, one entry per CDR3 protein. This repertoire shows 550,000 to 600,000 distinct CDR3 sequences, roughly 16% found once; its top ten account for around 12%. Specified time point: newly diagnosed GD, antithyroid drugs for less than 3 months. Scientists built the TCR library using RNA that was extracted from PBMCs. Enrollment of patients was through an endocrinology department in Xi'an, China. Study results and caveats: Persistent disease favored TRBV28, TRBJ1-2 and TRBJ2-5.

The germline CDR1 and CDR2 sequences are ENHRY and SYGVKD. Deletions cut 5 bases from V and 6 bases from J, with 13 bases between. The CDR3 consists of 14 residues. This clonotype came up many times. Its target is unknown. These data also featured in a second study, about T cells in Graves' hyperthyroidism and ophthalmopathy. From that paper: Patients aged 18 to 65 with hyperthyroidism were newly diagnosed, with duration under 2 months.

The sequence derives from a man younger than 35 with Graves disease. The source material was peripheral blood mononuclear cells (PBMCs), sampled at new diagnosis, from a patient treated with antithyroid drugs. J is TRBJ2-2 and V is TRBV10-3, with D possibly TRBD1 on 5 matching bases. Here the CDR3 reads CAISRQGFSGELFF. Here the CDR3 DNA reads TGTGCCATCAGTCGGCAGGGTTTCTCCGGGGAGCTGTTTTTT.